Listed here is a single T cell receptor (beta chain). Its antigen is unidentified. An end of the junction does not agree with germline; a read error may underlie this. From germline, CDR1 is SSHAT and CDR2 FNYEAQ (reference sequence). The CDR3 runs to 13 residues. This specimen comes from a study of cytomegalovirus exposure and HLA in healthy donors. Overall study findings and caveats: Accounts indicate the classifier identified cytomegalovirus status with strong specificity and sensitivity.

Sequencing was performed with immunoSEQ multiplex PCR; in TCRdb, only in-frame clones are kept and a portion is missing. The sample has some 140,000 clones, roughly 86% seen once. This sequence was found in a human donor in good health. The sample was PBMCs. This chain connects TRBV7-7 to TRBJ1-1; 7 bases are shared with TRBD1. CDR3 sequence (DNA): TGTGCTAGCAGTATTAGCAGGGGGACTGAAGCTTTCTTT. As protein: CASSISRGTEAFF.